The 5 T cell receptor beta chains below come from one sample, sequenced in a study of cytomegalovirus exposure and HLA in healthy donors. Sequenced by immunoSEQ multiplex PCR; TCRdb stores in-frame clones only, minus some. Of a few hundred thousand clones listed, about nine tenths were seen once; the top ten hold 0.7% to 0.85%. Sequencing used PBMCs. The receptors here all came from a woman aged 18-29 years in good health and CMV-seronegative.

J is TRBJ1-1 and V is TRBV7-2; D perhaps matches TRBD1 (5 bases). Trimming pared 2 bases from V and 7 bases from J, leaving 8 bases between. CDR1 SGHTA and CDR2 FQGNSA come from the germline V gene. The CDR3 consists of 12 residues. In DNA, the CDR3 is TGTGCCAGCAGCTTAATGCAGGGTGAAGCTTTCTTT. It translates to CASSLMQGEAFF.

CDR3 region: CASSLGAGLAGDSYEQYF. The CDR3 DNA is TGTGCCAGCAGTTTAGGGGCGGGACTAGCGGGAGACTCCTACGAGCAGTACTTC. The gene calls are TRBV27 and TRBJ2-7; 14 bases are shared with TRBD2. This CDR3 contains 18 residues. Germline CDR1 reads MNHEY; CDR2 reads SMNVEV (reference sequence). V lost 2 bases and J lost 0; bases outside the gene matches: 6.

The chain employs TRBV7-2 and TRBJ2-5; the match to TRBD1 covers 9 bases. The CDR3 runs to 14 residues. Germline values: CDR1 SGHTA, CDR2 FQGNSA. Unmatched junction bases numbered 5, after V lost 5 bases and J lost 4 bases. The CDR3 bases are TGTGCCAGCAGCCAGGGACAGGGAAGAGAGACCCAGTACTTC. Encoded protein: CASSQGQGRETQYF.

The J gene is TRBJ1-5, the V gene TRBV18; a possible D gene is TRBD1 (6 bases). CDR1 and CDR2 from the germline V gene are KGHSH and LQKENI. Trimming took off 3 bases at V and 7 bases at J, with 16 bases between the two ends. The CDR3 has 15 amino acids. The CDR3 DNA sequence: TGTGCCAGCTCACCTGAGCCAGGGGCCTGGCAGCCCCAGCATTTT. Its protein is CASSPEPGAWQPQHF. The full variable domain, its missing parts supplied by reference TRBV18 and TRBJ1-5, is NAGVMQNPRHLVRRRGQEARLRCSPMKGHSHVYWYRQLPEEGLKFMVYLQKENIIDESGMPKERFSAEFPKEGPSILRIQQVVRGDSAAYFCASSPEPGAWQPQHFGDGTRLSIL.

The rearrangement joins TRBV28 to TRBJ2-3; a possible D gene is TRBD1 (5 bases). CDR1 is MDHEN, CDR2 SYDVKM, per germline. The CDR3 extends over 11 amino acids. Trimming pared 3 bases from V and 10 bases from J, leaving 8 bases between. The CDR3 DNA reads as TGTGCCAGCAGTTTCAGGGCAGCGCAGTATTTT. This gives the protein CASSFRAAQYF.